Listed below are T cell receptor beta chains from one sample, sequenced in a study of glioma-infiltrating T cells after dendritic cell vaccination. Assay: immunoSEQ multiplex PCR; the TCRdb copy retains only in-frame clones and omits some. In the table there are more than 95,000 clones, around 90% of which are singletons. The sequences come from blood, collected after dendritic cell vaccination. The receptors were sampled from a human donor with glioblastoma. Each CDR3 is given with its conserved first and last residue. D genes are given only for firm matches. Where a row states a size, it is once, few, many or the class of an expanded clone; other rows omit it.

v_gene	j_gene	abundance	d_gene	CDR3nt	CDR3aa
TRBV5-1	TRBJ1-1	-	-	TGCGCCAGCAGCTCGGGGGGGTCTAGGACCATGAACACTGAAGCTTTCTTT	CASSSGGSRTMNTEAFF
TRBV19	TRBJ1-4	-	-	TGTGCCAGTAGCCCGCAGGGAAACGGTAATGAAAAACTGTTTTTT	CASSPQGNGNEKLFF
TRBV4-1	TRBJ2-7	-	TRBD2	TGCGCCAGCAGCCGCACTGGGGCGGGAGGGACCCCGGTGATTTACGAGCAGTACTTC	CASSRTGAGGTPVIYEQYF
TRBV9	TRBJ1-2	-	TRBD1	TGTGCCAGCAGCGTAGGGGCAGGGGGCGGCTATGGCTACACCTTC	CASSVGAGGGYGYTF
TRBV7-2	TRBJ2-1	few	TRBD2	TGTGCCAGCAGCTTAAGTTCTGGAGCGGGGTTCAATGAGCAGTTCTTC	CASSLSSGAGFNEQFF
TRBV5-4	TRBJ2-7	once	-	TGTGCCAGCAGCTTGGATGTGCGTTACGAGCAGTACTTC	CASSLDVRYEQYF
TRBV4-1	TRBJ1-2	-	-	TGCGCCAGCAGCCACCCGAAGGGCAATAAGGGGGGCTACACCTTC	CASSHPKGNKGGYTF
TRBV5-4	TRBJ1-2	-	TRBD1	TGTGCCAGCAGCTTACCGGGACAGGCCTATGGCTACACCTTC	CASSLPGQAYGYTF
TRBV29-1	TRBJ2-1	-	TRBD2	TGCAGCGTTGAAGGACTAGCGGGGTTCTACAATGAGCAGTTCTTC	CSVEGLAGFYNEQFF
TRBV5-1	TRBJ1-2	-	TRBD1	TGCGCCAGCAGCCCGGGACAGCTCAGCAACTATGGCTACACCTTC	CASSPGQLSNYGYTF
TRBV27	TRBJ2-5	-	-	TGTGCCAGCAGTCCCTTCTCGGGGGGCCCAGAGACCCAGTACTTC	CASSPFSGGPETQYF
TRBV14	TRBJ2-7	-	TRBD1	TGTGCCAGCAGCCGAAGAACAGGGGCCGACTCCTACGAGCAGTACTTC	CASSRRTGADSYEQYF
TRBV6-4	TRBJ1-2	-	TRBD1	TGTGCCAGCAGACCTACCCCCGGGACAGGGGATGGCTACACCTTC	CASRPTPGTGDGYTF
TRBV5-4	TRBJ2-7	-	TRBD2	TGTGCCAGCAGAAGGGGACTAGCGGATTCTACCTACGAGCAGTACTTC	CASRRGLADSTYEQYF
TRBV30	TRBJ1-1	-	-	TGTGCCTGGAGTGTACTTGGTTCCGGAGGGAACACTGAAGCTTTCTTT	CAWSVLGSGGNTEAFF
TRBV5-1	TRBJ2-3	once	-	TGCGCCAGCAGCGAAAGGACTGATCGCACAGATACGCAGTATTTT	CASSERTDRTDTQYF
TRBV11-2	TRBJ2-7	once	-	TGTGCCAGCAGCCCTACCTTAGCGGACTACGAGCAGTACTTC	CASSPTLADYEQYF